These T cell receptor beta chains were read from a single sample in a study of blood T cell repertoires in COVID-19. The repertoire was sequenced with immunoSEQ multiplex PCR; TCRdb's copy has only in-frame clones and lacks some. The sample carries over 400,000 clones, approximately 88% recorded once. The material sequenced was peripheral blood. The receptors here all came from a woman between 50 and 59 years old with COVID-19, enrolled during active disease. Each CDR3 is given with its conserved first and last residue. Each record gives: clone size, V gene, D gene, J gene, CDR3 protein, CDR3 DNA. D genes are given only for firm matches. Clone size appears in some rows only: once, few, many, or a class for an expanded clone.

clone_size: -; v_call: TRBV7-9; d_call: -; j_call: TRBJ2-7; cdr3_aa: CASSFSEFTSEYEQYF; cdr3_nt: TGTGCCAGCAGCTTCTCCGAGTTTACTAGTGAATATGAGCAGTACTTC
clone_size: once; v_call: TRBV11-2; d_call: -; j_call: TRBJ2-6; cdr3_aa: CASSLGRRGLSSGANVLTF; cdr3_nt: TGTGCCAGCAGCTTAGGCCGGCGTGGGCTGAGCTCTGGGGCCAACGTCCTGACTTTC
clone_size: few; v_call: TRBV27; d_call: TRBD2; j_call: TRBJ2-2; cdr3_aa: CASSSGLAGELFF; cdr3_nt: TGTGCCAGCAGTTCCGGACTAGCCGGGGAGCTGTTTTTT
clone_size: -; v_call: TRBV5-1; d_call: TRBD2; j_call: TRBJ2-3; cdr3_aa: CASSRTSGSTDTQYF; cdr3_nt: TGCGCCAGCAGCCGGACTAGCGGGAGCACAGATACGCAGTATTTT
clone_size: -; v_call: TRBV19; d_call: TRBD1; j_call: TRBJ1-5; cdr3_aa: CASSGQVNQPQHF; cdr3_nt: TGTGCCAGTTCCGGACAGGTCAATCAGCCCCAGCATTTT
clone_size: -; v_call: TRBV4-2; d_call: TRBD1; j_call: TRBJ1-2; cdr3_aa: CASSHPDSGGSGGYTF; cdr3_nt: TGTGCCAGCAGCCATCCAGACTCAGGGGGAAGTGGAGGCTACACCTTC
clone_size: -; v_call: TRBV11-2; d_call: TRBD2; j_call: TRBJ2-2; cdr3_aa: CASSLTAGGSTGELFF; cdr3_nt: TGTGCCAGCAGCTTAACAGCGGGGGGGAGCACCGGGGAGCTGTTTTTT
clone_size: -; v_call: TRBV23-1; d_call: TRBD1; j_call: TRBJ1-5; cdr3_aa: CASSQSSRGINSNQPQHF; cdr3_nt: TGCGCCAGCAGTCAATCGAGCAGGGGGATCAATAGCAATCAGCCCCAGCATTTT
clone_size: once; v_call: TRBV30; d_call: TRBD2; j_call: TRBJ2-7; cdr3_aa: CAWNGGGEQYF; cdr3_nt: TGTGCCTGGAACGGCGGGGGTGAGCAGTACTTC
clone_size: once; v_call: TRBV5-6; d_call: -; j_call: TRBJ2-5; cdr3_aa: CASSTGSVETQYF; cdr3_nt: TGTGCCAGCAGCACTGGGAGCGTAGAGACCCAGTACTTC
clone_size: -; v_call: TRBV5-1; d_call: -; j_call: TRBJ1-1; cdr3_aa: CASSFLNGRGEDAFF; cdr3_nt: TGCGCCAGCAGCTTTTTAAATGGACGAGGGGAGGACGCTTTCTTT
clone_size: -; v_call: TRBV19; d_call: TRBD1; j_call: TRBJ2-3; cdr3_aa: CASSIGSGGQGQGPQYF; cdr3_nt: TGTGCCAGTAGTATTGGGAGTGGGGGACAGGGACAAGGGCCGCAGTATTTT
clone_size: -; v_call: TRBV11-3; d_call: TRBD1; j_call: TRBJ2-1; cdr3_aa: CASSNLRSGQGADEQFF; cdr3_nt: TGTGCCAGCAGCAACCTCCGATCGGGACAGGGGGCTGATGAGCAGTTCTTC
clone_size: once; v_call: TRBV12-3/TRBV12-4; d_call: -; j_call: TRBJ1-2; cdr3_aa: CASRQGIYGYTF; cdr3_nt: TGTGCCAGCAGGCAGGGGATCTATGGCTACACCTTC
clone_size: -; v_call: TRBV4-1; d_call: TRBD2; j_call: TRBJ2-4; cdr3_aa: CASSQGLAGGRAKNIQYF; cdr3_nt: TGCGCCAGCAGCCAAGGCCTAGCGGGGGGCCGTGCTAAAAACATTCAGTACTTC
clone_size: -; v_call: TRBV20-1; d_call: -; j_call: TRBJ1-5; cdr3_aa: CSASVGDQPQHF; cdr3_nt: TGCAGTGCTAGTGTAGGGGATCAGCCCCAGCATTTT
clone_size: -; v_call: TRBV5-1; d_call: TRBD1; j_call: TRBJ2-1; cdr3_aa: CASSLDRGSYNEQFF; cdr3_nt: TGCGCCAGCAGCCTGGACAGGGGGAGTTACAATGAGCAGTTCTTC
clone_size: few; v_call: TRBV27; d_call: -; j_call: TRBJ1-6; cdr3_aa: CASSWVQGSSYNSPLHF; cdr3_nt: TGTGCCAGCAGTTGGGTACAGGGAAGCTCCTATAATTCACCCCTCCACTTT
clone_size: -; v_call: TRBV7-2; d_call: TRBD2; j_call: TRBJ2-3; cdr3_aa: CASSSRSGVGLVIVTQYF; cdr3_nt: TGTGCCAGCAGCTCCCGTTCTGGGGTGGGACTAGTGATTGTTACGCAGTATTTT
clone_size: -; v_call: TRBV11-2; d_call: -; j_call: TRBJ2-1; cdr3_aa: CASSSQAGNEQFF; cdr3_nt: TGTGCCAGCAGCTCCCAGGCCGGCAATGAGCAGTTCTTC
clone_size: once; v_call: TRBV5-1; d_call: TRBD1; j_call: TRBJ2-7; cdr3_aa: CASSSLQGALEKQYF; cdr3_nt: TGCGCCAGCAGCTCCCTTCAGGGGGCCTTGGAAAAGCAGTACTTC
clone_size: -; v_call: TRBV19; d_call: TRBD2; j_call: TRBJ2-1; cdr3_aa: CAGSPRGGDINEQFF; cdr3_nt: TGTGCCGGATCCCCCCGGGGGGGGGATATCAATGAGCAGTTCTTC
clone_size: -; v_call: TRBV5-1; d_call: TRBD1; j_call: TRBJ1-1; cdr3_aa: CASRGTGRTEAFF; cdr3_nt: TGCGCCAGCAGAGGGACAGGGAGGACTGAAGCTTTCTTT
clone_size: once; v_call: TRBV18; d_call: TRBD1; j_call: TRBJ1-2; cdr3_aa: CASSPGQGAVGYTF; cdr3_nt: TGTGCCAGCTCACCGGGACAGGGGGCGGTAGGCTACACCTTC
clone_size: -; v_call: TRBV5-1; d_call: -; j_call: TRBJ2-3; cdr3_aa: CASSLGSGDTQYF; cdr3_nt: TGCGCCAGCAGCTTGGGCTCGGGAGATACGCAGTATTTT
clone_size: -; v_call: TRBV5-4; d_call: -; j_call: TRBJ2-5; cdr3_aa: CASSLMGAQETQYF; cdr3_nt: TGTGCCAGCAGCTTGATGGGGGCTCAAGAGACCCAGTACTTC
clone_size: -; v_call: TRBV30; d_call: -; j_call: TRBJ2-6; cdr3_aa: CAWSGPGVRSGANVLTF; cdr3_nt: TGTGCCTGGAGCGGACCGGGAGTCCGCTCTGGGGCCAACGTCCTGACTTTC
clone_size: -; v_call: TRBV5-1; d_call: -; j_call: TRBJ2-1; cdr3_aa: CASSLNSHNEQFF; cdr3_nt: TGCGCCAGCAGCTTGAACAGTCACAATGAGCAGTTCTTC
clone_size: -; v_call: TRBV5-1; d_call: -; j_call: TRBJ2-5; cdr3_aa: CASSLDRVVPETQYF; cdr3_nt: TGCGCCAGCAGCTTGGACAGGGTCGTCCCCGAGACCCAGTACTTC
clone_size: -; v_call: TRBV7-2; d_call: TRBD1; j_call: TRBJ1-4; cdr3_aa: CASSSRQGGNEKLFF; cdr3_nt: TGTGCCAGCAGCTCGCGACAGGGGGGTAATGAAAAACTGTTTTTT
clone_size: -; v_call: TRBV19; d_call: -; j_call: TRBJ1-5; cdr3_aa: CASSILVGPQPQHF; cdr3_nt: TGTGCCAGTAGTATATTGGTGGGCCCTCAGCCCCAGCATTTT
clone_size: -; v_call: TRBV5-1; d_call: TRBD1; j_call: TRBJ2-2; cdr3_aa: CASRTGERELFF; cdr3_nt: TGCGCCAGCAGGACAGGGGAGAGGGAGCTGTTTTTT
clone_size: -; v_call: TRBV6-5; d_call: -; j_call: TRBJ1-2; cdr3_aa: CASSYPGGGYTF; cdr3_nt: TGTGCCAGCAGTTACCCCGGCGGTGGCTACACCTTC
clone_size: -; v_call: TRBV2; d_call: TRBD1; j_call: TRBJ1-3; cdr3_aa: CASAAGGGSGNTIYF; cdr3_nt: TGTGCCAGCGCGGCAGGGGGTGGCTCTGGAAACACCATATATTTT
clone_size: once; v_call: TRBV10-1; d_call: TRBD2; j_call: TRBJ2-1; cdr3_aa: CASSQTSGELLLPNEQFF; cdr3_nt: TGCGCCAGCAGCCAGACTAGCGGGGAGCTCCTATTGCCCAATGAGCAGTTCTTC
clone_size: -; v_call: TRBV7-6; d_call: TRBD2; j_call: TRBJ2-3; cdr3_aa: CASSLEGTTFTDTQYF; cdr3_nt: TGTGCCAGCAGCTTAGAAGGGACTACCTTCACAGATACGCAGTATTTT
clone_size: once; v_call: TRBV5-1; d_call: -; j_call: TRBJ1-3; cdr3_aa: CASSPRTALAGNTIYF; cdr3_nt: TGCGCCAGCAGCCCCCGGACTGCATTAGCTGGAAACACCATATATTTT
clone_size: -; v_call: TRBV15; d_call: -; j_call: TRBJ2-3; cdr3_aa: CATSLRTNTQYF; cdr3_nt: TGTGCCACCAGCTTGCGCACGAATACGCAGTATTTT
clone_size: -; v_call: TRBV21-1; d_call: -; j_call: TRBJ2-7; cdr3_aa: CASRAVYEQYF; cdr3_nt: TGTGCCAGCAGAGCCGTCTACGAGCAGTACTTC
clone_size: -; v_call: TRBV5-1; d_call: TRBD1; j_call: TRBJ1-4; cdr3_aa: CASSLGQGEKLFF; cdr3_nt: TGCGCCAGCAGCTTGGGACAGGGAGAAAAACTGTTTTTT
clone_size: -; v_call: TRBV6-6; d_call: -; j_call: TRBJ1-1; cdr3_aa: CASSYLAGSTAEAFF; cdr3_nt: TGTGCCAGCAGTTACCTGGCAGGGTCAACGGCTGAAGCTTTCTTT